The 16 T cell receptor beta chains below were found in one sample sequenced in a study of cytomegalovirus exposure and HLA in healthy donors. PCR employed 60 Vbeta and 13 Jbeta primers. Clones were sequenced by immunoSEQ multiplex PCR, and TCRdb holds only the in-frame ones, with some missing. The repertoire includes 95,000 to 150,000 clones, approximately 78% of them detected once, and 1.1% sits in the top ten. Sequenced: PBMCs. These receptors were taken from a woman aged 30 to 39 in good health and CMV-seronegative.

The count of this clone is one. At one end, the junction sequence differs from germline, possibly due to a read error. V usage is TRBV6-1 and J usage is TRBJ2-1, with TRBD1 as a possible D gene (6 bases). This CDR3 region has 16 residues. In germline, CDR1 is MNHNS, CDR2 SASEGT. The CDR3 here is CASTETHRVARDEQFF. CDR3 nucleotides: TGTGCCAGCACTGAAACCCACAGGGTCGCTAGGGATGAGCAGTTCTTC.

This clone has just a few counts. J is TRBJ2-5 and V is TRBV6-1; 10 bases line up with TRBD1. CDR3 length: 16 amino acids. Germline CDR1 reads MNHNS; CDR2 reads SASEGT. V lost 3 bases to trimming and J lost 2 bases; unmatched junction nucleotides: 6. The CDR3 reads CASSDSPGQGQETQYF. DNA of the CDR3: TGTGCCAGCAGTGATTCCCCGGGACAGGGGCAAGAGACCCAGTACTTC.

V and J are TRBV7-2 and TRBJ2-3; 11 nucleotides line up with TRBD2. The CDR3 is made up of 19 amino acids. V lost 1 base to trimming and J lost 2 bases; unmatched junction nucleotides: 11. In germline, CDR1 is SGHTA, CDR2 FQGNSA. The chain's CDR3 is CASSLGGLAGGWNTDTQYF. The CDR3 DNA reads TGTGCCAGCAGCTTAGGGGGCCTAGCGGGGGGCTGGAACACAGATACGCAGTATTTT. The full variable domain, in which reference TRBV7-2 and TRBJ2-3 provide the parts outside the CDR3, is GAGVSQSPSNKVTEKGKDVELRCDPISGHTALYWYRQSLGQGLEFLIYFQGNSAPDKSGLPSDRFSAERTGGSVSTLTIQRTQQEDSAVYLCASSLGGLAGGWNTDTQYFGPGTRLTVL.

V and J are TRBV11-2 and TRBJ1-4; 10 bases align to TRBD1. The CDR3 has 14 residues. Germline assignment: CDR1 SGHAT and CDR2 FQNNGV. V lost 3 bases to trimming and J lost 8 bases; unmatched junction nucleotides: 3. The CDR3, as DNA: TGTGCCAGCAGCTTGACAGGGGGCAAGGAAAAACTGTTTTTT. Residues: CASSLTGGKEKLFF.

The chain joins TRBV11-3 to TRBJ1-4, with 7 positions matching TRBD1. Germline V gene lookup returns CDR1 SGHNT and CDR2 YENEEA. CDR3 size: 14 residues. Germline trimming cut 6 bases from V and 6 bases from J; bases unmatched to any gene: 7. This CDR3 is CASRQGTKDEKLFF. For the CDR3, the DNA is TGTGCCAGCAGACAGGGGACGAAAGATGAAAAACTGTTTTTT.

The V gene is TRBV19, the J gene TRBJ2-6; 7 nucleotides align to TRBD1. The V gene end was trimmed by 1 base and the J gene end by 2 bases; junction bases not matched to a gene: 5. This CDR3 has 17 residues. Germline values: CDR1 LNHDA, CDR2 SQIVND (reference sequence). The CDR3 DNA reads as TGTGCCAGTAGTATAGGACAGGGCCGTGCTGGGGCCAACGTCCTGACTTTC. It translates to CASSIGQGRAGANVLTF.

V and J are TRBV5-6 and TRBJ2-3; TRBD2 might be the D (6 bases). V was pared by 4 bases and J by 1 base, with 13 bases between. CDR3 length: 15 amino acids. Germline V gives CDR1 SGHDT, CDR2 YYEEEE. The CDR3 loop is CASSPKGLRTDTQYF. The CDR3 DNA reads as TGTGCCAGCAGCCCTAAGGGACTGCGCACAGATACGCAGTATTTT.

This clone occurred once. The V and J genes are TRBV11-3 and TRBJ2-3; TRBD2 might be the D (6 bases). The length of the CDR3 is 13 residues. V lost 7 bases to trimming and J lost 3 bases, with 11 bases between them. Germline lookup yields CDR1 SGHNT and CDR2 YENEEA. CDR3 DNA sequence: TGTGCCAGCAAGGGACTCTTTACAGATACGCAGTATTTT. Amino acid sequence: CASKGLFTDTQYF.

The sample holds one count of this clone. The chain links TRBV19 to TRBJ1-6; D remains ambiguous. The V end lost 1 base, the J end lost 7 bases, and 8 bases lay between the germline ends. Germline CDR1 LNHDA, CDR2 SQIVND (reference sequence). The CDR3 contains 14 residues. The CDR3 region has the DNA TGTGCCAGTAGTATAGTCACAACCAATTCACCCCTCCACTTT. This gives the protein CASSIVTTNSPLHF.

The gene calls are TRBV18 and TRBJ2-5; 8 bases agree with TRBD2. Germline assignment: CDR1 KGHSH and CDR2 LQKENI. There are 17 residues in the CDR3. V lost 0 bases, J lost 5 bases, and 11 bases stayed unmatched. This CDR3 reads CASSPPKGQTGGETQYF. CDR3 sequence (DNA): TGTGCCAGCTCACCACCGAAAGGACAGACGGGGGGGGAGACCCAGTACTTC.

The CDR3 sequence is CASSADRGVSYEQYF. The CDR3 region has the DNA TGTGCCAGCAGCGCTGACAGGGGAGTCTCCTACGAGCAGTACTTC. The chain carries TRBV13 and TRBJ2-7; TRBD1 agrees at 8 bases. The CDR3 is 15 residues long. Trimming cost V 5 bases and J 0 bases; bases outside gene matches: 6. Germline CDR1 is PRHDT and CDR2 is FYEKMQ (reference sequence). Variable domain in full (rest from reference TRBV13 and TRBJ2-7): AAGVIQSPRHLIKEKRETATLKCYPIPRHDTVYWYQQGPGQDPQFLISFYEKMQSDKGSIPDRFSAQQFSDYHSELNMSSLELGDSALYFCASSADRGVSYEQYFGPGTRLTVT.

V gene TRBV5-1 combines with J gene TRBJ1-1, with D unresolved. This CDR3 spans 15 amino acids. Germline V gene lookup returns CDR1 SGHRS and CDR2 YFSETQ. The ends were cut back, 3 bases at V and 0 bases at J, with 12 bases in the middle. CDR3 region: CASSSEPTMNTEAFF. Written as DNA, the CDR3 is TGCGCCAGCAGCTCCGAGCCCACCATGAACACTGAAGCTTTCTTT.

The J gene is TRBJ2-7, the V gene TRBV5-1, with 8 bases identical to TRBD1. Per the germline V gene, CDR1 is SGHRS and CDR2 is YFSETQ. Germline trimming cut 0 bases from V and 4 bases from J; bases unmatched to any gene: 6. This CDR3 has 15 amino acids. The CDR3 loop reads CASSLASGGRYEQYF. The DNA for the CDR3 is TGCGCCAGCAGCTTGGCGTCAGGGGGCAGGTACGAGCAGTACTTC.

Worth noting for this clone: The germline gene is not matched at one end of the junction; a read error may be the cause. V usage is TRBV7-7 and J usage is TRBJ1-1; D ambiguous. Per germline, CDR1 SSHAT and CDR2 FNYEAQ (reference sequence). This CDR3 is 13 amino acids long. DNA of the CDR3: TGTGCTAGCAGCTTAAAGCCCTCCGGTGAAGCTTTCTTT. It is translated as CASSLKPSGEAFF.

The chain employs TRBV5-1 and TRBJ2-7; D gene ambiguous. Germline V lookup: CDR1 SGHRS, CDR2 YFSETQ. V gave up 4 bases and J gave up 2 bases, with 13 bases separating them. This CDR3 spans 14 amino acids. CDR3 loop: CASSPSDITYEQYF. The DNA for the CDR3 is TGCGCCAGCAGCCCATCCGACATCACCTACGAGCAGTACTTC.

The CDR3 bases are TGTGCCAGCTCACCCCGGGTCGGAAGCTCTGGAAACACCATATATTTT. Its protein is CASSPRVGSSGNTIYF. The gene calls are TRBV18 and TRBJ1-3, with unresolved D. CDR1 is KGHSH and CDR2 is LQKENI in the germline V gene. Trimming removed 3 bases at V and 0 bases at J, with 12 bases between. The CDR3 consists of 16 residues. Based on the CDR3 plus reference TRBV18 and TRBJ1-3, the full variable domain is NAGVMQNPRHLVRRRGQEARLRCSPMKGHSHVYWYRQLPEEGLKFMVYLQKENIIDESGMPKERFSAEFPKEGPSILRIQQVVRGDSAAYFCASSPRVGSSGNTIYFGEGSWLTVV.